Listed below are T cell receptor beta chains from one sample, sequenced in a study of blood T cells in healthy people across ages. TCRdb independently ran MiXCR on the 5' RACE reads; one entry per CDR3 protein. The sample carries 780,000 or so distinct CDR3 sequences, less than 70% recorded once. Sequenced material: blood. The receptor set was obtained from a man at least 80 years old in good health. CDR3s include the opening cysteine and the closing phenylalanine or tryptophan. D genes are given only for firm matches. Clone size is stated in some rows and not others, as once, few, many or a class when expanded.

CDR3: CVSSQDFGQGDYGYTF
DNA: TGCGTCAGCAGCCAAGATTTCGGACAGGGTGACTATGGCTACACCTTC
V: TRBV4-1
D: TRBD1
size: .
J: TRBJ1-2

CDR3: CSATSVLAGGRGHEQFF
DNA: TGCAGTGCGACCTCGGTACTAGCGGGAGGGCGAGGACATGAGCAGTTCTTC
V: TRBV20-1
D: TRBD2
size: .
J: TRBJ2-1

CDR3: CASSLSRGRSPLHF
DNA: TGTGCCAGCAGTTTATCAAGGGGCCGCTCACCCCTCCACTTT
V: TRBV27
D: .
size: .
J: TRBJ1-6

CDR3: CASSPSGQGYNEQFF
DNA: TGTGCCAGCAGCCCCTCGGGACAGGGGTACAATGAGCAGTTCTTC
V: TRBV9
D: TRBD1
size: once
J: TRBJ2-1

CDR3: CSASGTPYNEQFF
DNA: TGCAGTGCTAGCGGGACGCCCTACAATGAGCAGTTCTTC
V: TRBV20-1
D: .
size: few
J: TRBJ2-1

CDR3: CATQLNSYEQYF
DNA: TGTGCCACTCAACTAAACTCCTACGAGCAGTACTTC
V: TRBV28
D: .
size: .
J: TRBJ2-7

CDR3: CASSSGRLENTEAFF
DNA: TGTGCCAGCAGTTCGGGTCGGCTAGAGAACACTGAAGCTTTCTTT
V: TRBV12-3/TRBV12-4
D: .
size: .
J: TRBJ1-1

CDR3: CASSLVVIYEQYF
DNA: TGTGCCAGCAGCCTCGTGGTTATCTACGAGCAGTACTTC
V: TRBV7-2
D: .
size: few
J: TRBJ2-7

CDR3: CSVGGSPGEQYF
DNA: TGCAGCGTCGGCGGGAGCCCCGGCGAGCAGTACTTC
V: TRBV29-1
D: TRBD2
size: .
J: TRBJ2-7

CDR3: CASRPTPEAGDNNEQFF
DNA: TGTGCCAGCAGGCCAACTCCTGAGGCAGGGGACAACAATGAGCAGTTCTTC
V: TRBV6-2/TRBV6-3
D: .
size: .
J: TRBJ2-1

CDR3: CASSEGENTEAFF
DNA: TGTGCCAGCAGTGAGGGGGAGAACACTGAAGCTTTCTTT
V: TRBV25-1
D: .
size: .
J: TRBJ1-1

CDR3: CASHGLAEETQYF
DNA: TGTGCCAGCCACGGACTAGCGGAAGAGACCCAGTACTTC
V: TRBV3-1
D: TRBD2
size: few
J: TRBJ2-5

CDR3: CASSPGRDNYGYTF
DNA: TGTGCCAGCAGCCCCGGACGGGATAACTATGGCTACACCTTC
V: TRBV3-1
D: .
size: .
J: TRBJ1-2

CDR3: CSATGGDRGNEQYF
DNA: TGCAGTGCTACGGGTGGGGACAGGGGGAACGAGCAGTACTTC
V: TRBV20-1
D: TRBD1
size: .
J: TRBJ2-7

CDR3: CASSEPSGKRFHEQYF
DNA: TGTGCCAGCAGTGAACCCTCAGGGAAGAGATTCCACGAGCAGTACTTC
V: TRBV6-1
D: .
size: .
J: TRBJ2-7

CDR3: CASSRQGPGAYEQYF
DNA: TGTGCCAGCAGCCGCCAGGGACCCGGGGCCTACGAGCAGTACTTC
V: TRBV7-2
D: .
size: few
J: TRBJ2-7

CDR3: CSSTLGTTNTEAFF
DNA: TGCAGCTCCACATTAGGGACTACGAACACTGAAGCTTTCTTT
V: TRBV29-1
D: .
size: .
J: TRBJ1-1

CDR3: CSARDPGDRFLGDSNQPQHF
DNA: TGCAGTGCTAGAGATCCTGGGGACAGGTTTCTGGGGGATAGCAATCAGCCCCAGCATTTT
V: TRBV20-1
D: TRBD1
size: .
J: TRBJ1-5

CDR3: CASSGGGGQPQHF
DNA: TGTGCCAGCAGTGGAGGGGGAGGTCAGCCCCAGCATTTT
V: TRBV27
D: .
size: many
J: TRBJ1-5

CDR3: CASSLAPGAPYGYTF
DNA: TGTGCCAGCAGTTTAGCCCCCGGGGCGCCCTATGGCTACACCTTC
V: TRBV27
D: .
size: many
J: TRBJ1-2

CDR3: CASSYSILGSETEAFF
DNA: TGTGCCAGCAGTTACTCGATATTAGGGAGTGAGACTGAAGCTTTCTTT
V: TRBV6-5
D: .
size: once
J: TRBJ1-1

CDR3: CAISGGTSGRNEQFF
DNA: TGTGCCATCAGTGGGGGGACTAGCGGGAGGAATGAGCAGTTCTTC
V: TRBV10-3
D: TRBD2
size: .
J: TRBJ2-1

CDR3: CASSSGGTGFQETQYF
DNA: TGTGCCAGCAGCTCAGGAGGGACAGGGTTTCAGGAGACCCAGTACTTC
V: TRBV7-6
D: TRBD1
size: once
J: TRBJ2-5

CDR3: CASSSASRASYEQYF
DNA: TGTGCCAGCAGTTCTGCCTCCCGGGCCTCCTACGAGCAGTACTTC
V: TRBV6-2/TRBV6-3
D: .
size: .
J: TRBJ2-7

CDR3: CASSLTMRDAEAFF
DNA: TGTGCCAGCAGCCTAACAATGAGGGACGCTGAAGCTTTCTTT
V: TRBV7-2
D: .
size: .
J: TRBJ1-1

CDR3: CSAHRGGYGYTF
DNA: TGCAGTGCCCACAGGGGAGGCTATGGCTACACCTTC
V: TRBV20-1
D: TRBD1
size: few
J: TRBJ1-2

CDR3: CASSGTARRVEQYF
DNA: TGTGCCAGCAGTGGGACAGCAAGAAGGGTCGAGCAGTACTTC
V: TRBV2
D: .
size: .
J: TRBJ2-7

CDR3: CASSPGVRGRVHRYAYF
DNA: TGTGCCAGCAGCCCTGGAGTCAGGGGGCGAGTGCACAGATACGCGTATTTT
V: TRBV3-1
D: TRBD1
size: .
J: TRBJ2-3

CDR3: CASSAHNEQYF
DNA: TGCGCCAGCAGCGCGCACAATGAGCAGTACTTC
V: TRBV5-1
D: .
size: .
J: TRBJ2-5

CDR3: CASSPGLAGDGDEQFF
DNA: TGTGCCAGCAGCCCCGGACTAGCGGGAGATGGCGATGAGCAGTTCTTC
V: TRBV7-9
D: TRBD2
size: few
J: TRBJ2-1

CDR3: CASSLAVVAGREKTQYF
DNA: TGTGCCAGCAGCTTAGCGGTTGTAGCGGGAAGAGAAAAGACCCAGTACTTC
V: TRBV7-9
D: TRBD2
size: .
J: TRBJ2-5

CDR3: CSAQISRPSYNEQFF
DNA: TGCAGTGCCCAGATTAGCCGTCCTTCCTACAATGAGCAGTTCTTC
V: TRBV20-1
D: .
size: .
J: TRBJ2-1